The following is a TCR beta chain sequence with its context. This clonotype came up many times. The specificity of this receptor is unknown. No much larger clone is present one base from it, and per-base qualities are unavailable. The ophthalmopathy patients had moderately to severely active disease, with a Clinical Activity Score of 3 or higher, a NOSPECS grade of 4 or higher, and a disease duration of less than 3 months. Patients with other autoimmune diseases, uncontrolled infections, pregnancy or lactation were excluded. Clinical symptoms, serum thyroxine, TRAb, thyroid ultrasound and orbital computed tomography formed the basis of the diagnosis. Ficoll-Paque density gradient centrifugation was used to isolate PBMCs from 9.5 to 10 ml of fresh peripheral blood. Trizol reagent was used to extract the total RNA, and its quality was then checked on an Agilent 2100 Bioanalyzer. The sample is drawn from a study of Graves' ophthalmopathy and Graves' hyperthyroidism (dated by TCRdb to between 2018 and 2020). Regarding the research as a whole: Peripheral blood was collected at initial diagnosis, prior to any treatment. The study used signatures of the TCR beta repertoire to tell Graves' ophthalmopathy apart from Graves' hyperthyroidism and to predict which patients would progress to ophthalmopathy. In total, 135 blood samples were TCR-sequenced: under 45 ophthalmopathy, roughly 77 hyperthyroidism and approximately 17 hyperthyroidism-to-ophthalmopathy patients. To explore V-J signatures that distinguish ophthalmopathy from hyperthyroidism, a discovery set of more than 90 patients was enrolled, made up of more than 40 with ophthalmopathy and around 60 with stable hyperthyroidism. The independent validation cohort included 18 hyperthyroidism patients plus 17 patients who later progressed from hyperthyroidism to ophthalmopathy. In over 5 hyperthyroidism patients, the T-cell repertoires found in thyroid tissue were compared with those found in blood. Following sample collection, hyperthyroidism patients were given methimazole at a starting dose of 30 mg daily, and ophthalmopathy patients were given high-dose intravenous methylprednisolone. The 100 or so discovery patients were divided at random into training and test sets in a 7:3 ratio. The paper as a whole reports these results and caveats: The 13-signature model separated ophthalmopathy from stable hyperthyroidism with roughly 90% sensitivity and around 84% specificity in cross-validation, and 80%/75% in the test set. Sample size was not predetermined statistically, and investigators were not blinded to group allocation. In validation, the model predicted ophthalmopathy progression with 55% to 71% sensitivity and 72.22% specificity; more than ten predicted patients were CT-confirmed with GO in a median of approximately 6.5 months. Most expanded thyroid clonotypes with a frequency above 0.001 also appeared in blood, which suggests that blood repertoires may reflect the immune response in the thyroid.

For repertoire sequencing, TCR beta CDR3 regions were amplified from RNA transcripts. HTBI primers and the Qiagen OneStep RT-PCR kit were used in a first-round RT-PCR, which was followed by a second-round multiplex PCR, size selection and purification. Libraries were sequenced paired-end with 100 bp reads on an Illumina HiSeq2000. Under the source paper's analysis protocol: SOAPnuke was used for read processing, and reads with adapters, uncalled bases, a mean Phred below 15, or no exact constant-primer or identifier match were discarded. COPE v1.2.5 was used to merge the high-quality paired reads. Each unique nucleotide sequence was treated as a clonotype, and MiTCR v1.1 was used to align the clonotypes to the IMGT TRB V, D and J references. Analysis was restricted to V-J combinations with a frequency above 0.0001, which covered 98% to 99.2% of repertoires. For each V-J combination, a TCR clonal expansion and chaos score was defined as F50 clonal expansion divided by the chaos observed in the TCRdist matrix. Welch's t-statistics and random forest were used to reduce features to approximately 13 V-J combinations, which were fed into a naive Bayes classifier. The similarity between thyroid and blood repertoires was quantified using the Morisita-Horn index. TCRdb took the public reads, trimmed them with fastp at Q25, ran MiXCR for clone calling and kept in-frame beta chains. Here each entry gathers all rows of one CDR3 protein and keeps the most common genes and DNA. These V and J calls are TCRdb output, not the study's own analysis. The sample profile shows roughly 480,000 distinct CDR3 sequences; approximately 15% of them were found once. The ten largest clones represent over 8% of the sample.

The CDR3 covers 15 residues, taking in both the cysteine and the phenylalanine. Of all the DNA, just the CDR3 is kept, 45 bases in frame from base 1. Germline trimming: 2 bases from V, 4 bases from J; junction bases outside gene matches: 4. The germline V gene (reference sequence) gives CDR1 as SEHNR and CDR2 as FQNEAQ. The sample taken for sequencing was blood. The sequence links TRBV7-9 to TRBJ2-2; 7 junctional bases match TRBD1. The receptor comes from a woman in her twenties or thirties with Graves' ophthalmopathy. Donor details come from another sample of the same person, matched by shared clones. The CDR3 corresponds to CASSLRSGGTGELFF. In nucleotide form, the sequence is TGTGCCAGCAGCTTACGGTCAGGGGGCACCGGGGAGCTGTTTTTT.